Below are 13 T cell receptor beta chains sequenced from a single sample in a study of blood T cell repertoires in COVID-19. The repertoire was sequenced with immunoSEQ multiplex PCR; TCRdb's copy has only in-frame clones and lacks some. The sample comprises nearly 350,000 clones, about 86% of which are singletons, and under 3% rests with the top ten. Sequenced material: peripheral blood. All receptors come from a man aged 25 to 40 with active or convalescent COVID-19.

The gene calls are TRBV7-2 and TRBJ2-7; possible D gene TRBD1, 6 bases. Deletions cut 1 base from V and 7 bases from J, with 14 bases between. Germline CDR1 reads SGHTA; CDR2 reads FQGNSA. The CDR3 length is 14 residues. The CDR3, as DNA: TGTGCCAGCAGCTTAGACGGACAGCACTTGGAGCAGTACTTC. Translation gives CASSLDGQHLEQYF.

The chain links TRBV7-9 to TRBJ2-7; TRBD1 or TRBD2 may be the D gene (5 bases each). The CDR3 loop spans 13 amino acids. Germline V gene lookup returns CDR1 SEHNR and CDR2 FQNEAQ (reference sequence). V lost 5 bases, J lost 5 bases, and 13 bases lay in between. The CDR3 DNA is TGTGCCAGCAGCAGGGGAGAGCGGAACGAGCAGTACTTC. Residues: CASSRGERNEQYF.

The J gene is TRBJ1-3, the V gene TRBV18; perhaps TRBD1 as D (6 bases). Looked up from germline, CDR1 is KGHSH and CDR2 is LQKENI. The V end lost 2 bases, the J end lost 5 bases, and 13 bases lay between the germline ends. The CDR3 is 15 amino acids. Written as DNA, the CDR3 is TGTGCCAGCTCACCAATTGGACAGAGTAGAAACACCATATATTTT. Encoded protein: CASSPIGQSRNTIYF.

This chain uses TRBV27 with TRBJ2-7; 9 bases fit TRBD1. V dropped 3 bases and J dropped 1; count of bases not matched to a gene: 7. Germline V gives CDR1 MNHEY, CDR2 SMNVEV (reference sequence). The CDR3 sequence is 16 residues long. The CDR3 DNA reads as TGTGCCAGCAGTTTTTCCGGGACAGGGAGTTCCTACGAGCAGTACTTC. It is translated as CASSFSGTGSSYEQYF.

As DNA, the CDR3 is TGTGCCAGTTCTTCAGGCATCGCAAATGAAAAACTGTTTTTT. This gives the protein CASSSGIANEKLFF. This chain uses TRBV19 with TRBJ1-4; unclear D gene. Trimming pared 8 bases from V and 5 bases from J, leaving 15 bases between. The CDR3 contains 14 residues. CDR1 LNHDA and CDR2 SQIVND come from the germline V gene (reference sequence).

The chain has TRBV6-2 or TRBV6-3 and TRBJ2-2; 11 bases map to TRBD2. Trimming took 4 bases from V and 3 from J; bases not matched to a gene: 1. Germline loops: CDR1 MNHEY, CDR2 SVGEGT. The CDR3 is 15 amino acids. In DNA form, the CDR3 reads TGTGCCAGCAGTTTAGCGGGGGGGCACACCGGGGAGCTGTTTTTT. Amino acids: CASSLAGGHTGELFF.

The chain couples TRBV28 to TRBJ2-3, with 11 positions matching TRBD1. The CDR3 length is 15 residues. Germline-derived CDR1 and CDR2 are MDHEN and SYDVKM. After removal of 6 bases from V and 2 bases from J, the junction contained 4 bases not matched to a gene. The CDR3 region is CASSRDRGITDTQYF. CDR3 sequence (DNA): TGTGCCAGCAGCCGGGACAGGGGGATCACAGATACGCAGTATTTT.

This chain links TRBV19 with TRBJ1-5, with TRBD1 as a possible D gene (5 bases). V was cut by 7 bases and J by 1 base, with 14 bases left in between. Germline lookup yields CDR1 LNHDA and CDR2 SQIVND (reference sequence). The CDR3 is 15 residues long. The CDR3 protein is CASIPGLRSNQPQHF. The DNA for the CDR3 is TGTGCCAGTATTCCGGGACTGAGGAGCAATCAGCCCCAGCATTTT.

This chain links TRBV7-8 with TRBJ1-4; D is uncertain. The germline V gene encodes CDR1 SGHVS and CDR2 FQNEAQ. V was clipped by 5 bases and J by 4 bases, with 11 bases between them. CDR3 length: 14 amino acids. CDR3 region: CASSQRNLNEKLFF. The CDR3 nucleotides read TGTGCCAGCAGCCAGAGGAACCTTAATGAAAAACTGTTTTTT. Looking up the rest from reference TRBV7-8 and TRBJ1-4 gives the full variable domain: GAGVSQSPRYKVAKRGQDVALRCDPISGHVSLFWYQQALGQGPEFLTYFQNEAQLDKSGLPSDRFFAERPEGSVSTLKIQRTQQEDSAVYLCASSQRNLNEKLFFGSGTQLSVL.

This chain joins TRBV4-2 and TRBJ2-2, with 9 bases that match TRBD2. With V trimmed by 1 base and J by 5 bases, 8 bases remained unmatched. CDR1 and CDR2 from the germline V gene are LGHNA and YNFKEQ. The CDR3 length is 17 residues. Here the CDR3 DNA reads TGTGCCAGCAGCCAAGTAAAGGCGGGAGGGCGGACCGGGGAGCTGTTTTTT. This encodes CASSQVKAGGRTGELFF.

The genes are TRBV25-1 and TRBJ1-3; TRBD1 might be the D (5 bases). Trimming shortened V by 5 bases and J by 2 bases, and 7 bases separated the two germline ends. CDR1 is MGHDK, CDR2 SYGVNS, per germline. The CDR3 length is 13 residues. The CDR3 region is CASSRGAGNTIYF. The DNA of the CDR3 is TGTGCCAGCAGTCGGGGGGCTGGAAACACCATATATTTT.

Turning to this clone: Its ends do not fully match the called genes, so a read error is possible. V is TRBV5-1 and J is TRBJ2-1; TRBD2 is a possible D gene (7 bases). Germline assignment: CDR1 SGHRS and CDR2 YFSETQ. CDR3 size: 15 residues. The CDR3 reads CARSLGGGRGHEQFF. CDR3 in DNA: TGCGCCCGCAGCTTGGGGGGGGGACGGGGGCATGAGCAGTTCTTC.

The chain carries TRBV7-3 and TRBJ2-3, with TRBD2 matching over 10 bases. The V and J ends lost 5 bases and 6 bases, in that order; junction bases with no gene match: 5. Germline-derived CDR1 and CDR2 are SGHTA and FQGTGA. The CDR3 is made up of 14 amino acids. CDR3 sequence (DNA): TGTGCCAGCAGCACCGGGACTAGCGTGGATACGCAGTATTTT. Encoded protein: CASSTGTSVDTQYF.